This entry is about one TCR beta chain. Germline CDR1 is MDHEN and CDR2 is SYDVKM. The CDR3 is made up of 15 amino acids. V gave up 7 bases and J gave up 6 bases, with 19 bases separating them. These data are taken from a study of blood T cell repertoires in COVID-19. Study overall: There were acute and convalescent COVID-19 samples, and they came from the United States, Italy and Spain. T cells, B-cell-depleted T cells, or PBMCs provided the cDNA or gDNA that served as material.

Donors were grouped by their self-reported clinical history. Assay: immunoSEQ multiplex PCR; the TCRdb copy retains only in-frame clones and omits some. Of 250,000 or so clones in the sample, more than 65% are singletons; the top ten hold around 3.5%. The rearrangement uses TRBV28 and TRBJ2-1; possibly TRBD2 for D (7 bases). This sequence was found in a middle-aged man who had recovered from COVID-19. Sequencing input: PBMCs or T cells enriched from blood (not recorded which). The CDR3 region has the DNA TGTGCCAGCATCTCGGGGGGCGCGGACCGCAATGAGCAGTTCTTC. This translates into CASISGGADRNEQFF.